The 18 T cell receptor beta chains below all came from one sample that was sequenced in a study of T-cell reconstitution after alpha-beta-depleted transplantation in children. Unique molecular identifiers were built into the TCRbeta library. A single record per CDR3 protein comes from TCRdb applying MiXCR to the PCR reads. The sample consists of 490,000 or so distinct CDR3 sequences, 10% to 13% of them appearing once. The sample in question was PBMCs, obtained before TCRalphabeta/CD19-depleted stem cell transplant. The receptors shown here come from a child under 10 years old with inherited bone marrow failure, due to receive a stem cell transplant.

The sample holds many counts of this clonotype. This chain connects TRBV7-6 to TRBJ2-7, with D possibly called TRBD1 or TRBD2 (5 bases each). Trimming took 5 bases from V and 3 from J, leaving 11 bases between them. CDR1 SGHVS and CDR2 FNYEAQ come from the germline V gene. The CDR3 consists of 13 residues. CDR3 amino acids: CASSKGPNYEQYF. In nucleotides, the CDR3 is TGTGCCAGCAGCAAGGGACCCAACTACGAGCAGTACTTC.

This clonotype was found many times. This chain joins TRBV5-1 and TRBJ2-2; 9 bases fit TRBD1. V gave up 4 bases and J gave up 4 bases; unmatched junction bases: 5. Germline CDR1 reads SGHRS; CDR2 reads YFSETQ. CDR3 length equals 15 residues. The CDR3 region is CASSGQGTGTGELFF. The CDR3 DNA is TGCGCCAGCAGCGGACAGGGGACGGGCACCGGGGAGCTGTTTTTT.

This clonotype was detected ten times or more. The chain combines TRBV2 with TRBJ2-2, with D uncertain. From germline, CDR1 is SNHLY and CDR2 FYNNEI. The CDR3 extends over 15 amino acids. Trimming pared 0 bases from V and 7 bases from J, leaving 12 bases between. The CDR3 DNA reads as TGTGCCAGCAGTGAAGCGTCGACATACCACGGGGAGCTGTTTTTT. It is translated as CASSEASTYHGELFF.

This clonotype showed up just a few times. V gene TRBV6-1 combines with J gene TRBJ1-1; 8 positions match TRBD1. This CDR3 is 16 amino acids long. J lost 1 base, V lost 10 bases, and 14 bases had no gene match. The germline gives CDR1 MNHNS, CDR2 SASEGT. CDR3 sequence reads: CATRDTGGSGNTEAFF. CDR3 bases: TGTGCCACGCGGGACACAGGGGGGAGTGGGAACACTGAAGCTTTCTTT.

The V call is TRBV10-2, the J call TRBJ1-2; D uncertain. Trimming took off 5 bases at V and 3 bases at J, with 13 bases between the two ends. CDR1 and CDR2 from the germline V gene are WSHSY and SAAADI. The CDR3 spans 14 residues. The CDR3 here is CASSQESEYYGYTF. The CDR3 coding sequence is TGCGCCAGCAGTCAAGAAAGCGAATACTATGGCTACACCTTC.

Regarding this clonotype: One base away lies a much larger clone, so this may be a sequencing read error. Because it lacks the conserved phenylalanine or tryptophan at the end, this CDR3 is likely a read error. This sequence joins TRBV5-1 and TRBJ2-2; D uncertain. CDR3 size: 15 residues. V dropped 2 bases and J dropped 5 bases, with 13 bases sitting between them. From germline, CDR1 is SGHRS and CDR2 YFSETQ. CDR3 DNA sequence: TGCGCCAGCAGCTTAAGGGCAGAGAAAACCGGGGAGCTGTTTTTA. Encoded protein: CASSLRAEKTGELFL.

This clonotype was detected ten times or more. The rearrangement uses TRBV27 and TRBJ2-2, with 16 bases aligning to TRBD2. CDR1 is MNHEY, CDR2 SMNVEV, per germline (reference sequence). This CDR3 is 16 amino acids long. Unmatched junction bases numbered 5, after V lost 6 bases and J lost 7 bases. CDR3 protein: CASSSGTSGRGGELFF. CDR3 bases: TGTGCCAGCAGCTCCGGGACTAGCGGGAGGGGCGGGGAGCTGTTTTTT.

Only a few counts were recorded for this clonotype. The rearrangement uses TRBV11-2 and TRBJ2-3, with D perhaps matching TRBD1 or TRBD2 (5 bases each). Germline-derived CDR1 and CDR2 are SGHAT and FQNNGV. Trimming removed 1 base from V and 2 bases from J, with 10 bases in between. The CDR3 covers 15 residues. The CDR3 DNA is TGTGCCAGCAGCTTAGGGGGGAGCGACACAGATACGCAGTATTTT. Residues: CASSLGGSDTDTQYF.

This clonotype was found many times. V is TRBV9 and J is TRBJ2-7; D gene ambiguous. Trimming left V 4 bases short and J 7 bases short, with 12 bases between. The CDR3 is 12 residues long. CDR1 is SGDLS and CDR2 is YYNGEE in the germline V gene. The CDR3 sequence is CASSPDIGEQYF. CDR3 in DNA: TGTGCCAGCAGCCCCGATATAGGGGAGCAGTACTTC.

This chain uses TRBV7-9 with TRBJ2-5; 7 nucleotides align to TRBD2. After removal of 4 bases from V and 2 bases from J, the junction contained 10 bases not matched to a gene. Germline V gene data show CDR1 as SEHNR and CDR2 as FQNEAQ (reference sequence). CDR3 length: 16 amino acids. CDR3 sequence (DNA): TGTGCCAGCAGCTCCCCCGGGACTATGTTACAAGAGACCCAGTACTTC. Amino acids: CASSSPGTMLQETQYF. Complete variable domain (other parts from reference TRBV7-9 and TRBJ2-5): DTGVSQNPRHKITKRGQNVTFRCDPISEHNRLYWYRQTLGQGPEFLTYFQNEAQLEKSRLLSDRFSAERPKGSFSTLEIQRTEQGDSAMYLCASSSPGTMLQETQYFGPGTRLLVL.

This clonotype was detected ten times or more. V is TRBV12-3 or TRBV12-4 and J is TRBJ2-1; D tentatively fits TRBD1 or TRBD2 (5 bases each). The CDR3 length is 16 residues. V lost 3 bases and J 7 bases, leaving 19 bases between the germline ends. CDR3 coding DNA: TGTGCCAGCAGTTTGGCGCGAGGGGAGAAAGATAATGAGCAGTTCTTC. Its translation: CASSLARGEKDNEQFF.

The DNA for the CDR3 is TGTGCCAGCAGCCCGGACCGCGAGTCTCGCTCTGGAAACACCATATATTTT. This gives the protein CASSPDRESRSGNTIYF. The V call is TRBV7-9, the J call TRBJ1-3; D is uncertain. Germline assignment: CDR1 SEHNR and CDR2 FQNEAQ (reference sequence). Trimming took 5 bases from V and 0 from J, leaving 17 bases between them. This CDR3 spans 17 amino acids.

This clonotype was detected many times. The chain uses TRBV27 and TRBJ2-2; possibly TRBD1 or TRBD2 for D (6 bases each). Germline V gene sequence: CDR1 MNHEY, CDR2 SMNVEV (reference sequence). The V and J ends lost 2 bases and 8 bases respectively, with 12 bases between them. The CDR3 covers 14 residues. Written as DNA, the CDR3 is TGTGCCAGCAGTTTAAGGGGGGTTTCGGGGGAGCTGTTTTTT. This encodes CASSLRGVSGELFF.

For the CDR3, the DNA is TGTGCTAGTGGCCCGGTGGGACGCGAGCAGTACTTC. Translating it yields CASGPVGREQYF. V usage is TRBV12-5 and J usage is TRBJ2-7; D might be TRBD1 or TRBD2, each matching 5 bases. The V gene's germline CDR1 is LGHNT and CDR2 FRNRAP. The CDR3 is 12 amino acids. Trimming removed 6 bases at V and 6 bases at J, with 12 bases between.

The chain joins TRBV4-3 to TRBJ2-6; D may be TRBD2 (6 bases). The length of the CDR3 is 15 residues. Trimming took off 0 bases at V and 13 bases at J, with 16 bases between the two ends. Looked up from germline, CDR1 is LGHNA and CDR2 is YSLEER. CDR3 protein: CASSQEKLEGGVLTF. CDR3 bases: TGCGCCAGCAGCCAAGAGAAGCTGGAGGGAGGAGTCCTGACTTTC.

At least ten counts were recorded for this clonotype. The rearrangement joins TRBV19 to TRBJ2-5, with D unclear. CDR3 length: 13 amino acids. Trimming took 6 bases from V and 1 from J, leaving 9 bases between them. Germline lookup yields CDR1 LNHDA and CDR2 SQIVND (reference sequence). The CDR3 loop is CASRARPQETQYF. The CDR3 DNA sequence: TGTGCCAGTAGGGCTCGGCCCCAAGAGACCCAGTACTTC.

In this sample, this clonotype turned up many times. This rearrangement joins TRBV27 to TRBJ1-6, with 9 bases lining up with TRBD1. V was pared by 1 base and J by 14 bases, with 9 bases of the junction left unmatched. The CDR3 length is 15 residues. Germline-derived CDR1 and CDR2 are MNHEY and SMNVEV (reference sequence). The CDR3 is CASSLWGQGILALHF. The CDR3 DNA follows: TGTGCCAGCAGTTTATGGGGACAGGGTATTCTGGCCCTCCACTTT.

This clonotype was recorded at least ten times. V is TRBV20-1 and J is TRBJ1-2; no clear D gene. Germline V gives CDR1 DFQATT, CDR2 SNEGSKA (reference sequence). Trimming took 3 bases from V and 4 from J, leaving 15 bases between them. The CDR3 totals 14 residues. The CDR3 protein is CSARSYGISYGYTF. The CDR3, as DNA: TGCAGTGCTAGGTCTTACGGGATAAGCTATGGCTACACCTTC.